The 24 T cell receptor beta chains listed next were all sequenced from one sample in a study of blood T cell repertoires in COVID-19. Sequencing was performed with immunoSEQ multiplex PCR; in TCRdb, only in-frame clones are kept and a portion is missing. The sample has around 230,000 clones; 83% are singletons. The sample taken for sequencing was peripheral blood. The receptor set was obtained from a woman between 35 and 50 years old with active or convalescent COVID-19.

This sequence joins TRBV9 and TRBJ2-1; a weak D match, TRBD2 (5 bases). This CDR3 has 14 amino acids. V shed 4 bases and J shed 2 bases, with 10 bases lying between them. In germline, CDR1 is SGDLS, CDR2 YYNGEE. The DNA of the CDR3 is TGTGCCAGCAGCCCGGGAACGCCCTACAATGAGCAGTTCTTC. Protein: CASSPGTPYNEQFF.

This clone was recorded once. The chain is built from TRBV12-3 or TRBV12-4 and TRBJ2-3; a weak D match, TRBD2 (6 bases). The CDR3 runs to 13 residues. Trimming shortened V by 8 bases and J by 4 bases, and 13 bases separated the two germline ends. In DNA, the CDR3 is TGTGCCAGCTCATGGGGGGTCCCAGATACGCAGTATTTT. Translating gives CASSWGVPDTQYF.

The V gene is TRBV19, the J gene TRBJ2-5; 8 positions agree with TRBD2. From germline, CDR1 is LNHDA and CDR2 SQIVND (reference sequence). There are 15 residues in the CDR3. V dropped 5 bases and J dropped 5; count of bases not matched to a gene: 10. The CDR3 bases are TGTGCCAGTAGTCCCCAAGCGGGAGTAAGCGAGACCCAGTACTTC. As protein: CASSPQAGVSETQYF.

The chain has TRBV23-1 and TRBJ2-3; TRBD1 might be the D (5 bases). Being an ORF, TRBV23-1 has a function that is uncertain. The V and J ends lost 1 base and 2 bases respectively, with 19 bases between them. The CDR3 length is 18 residues. CDR3 bases: TGCGCCAGCAGTCAATTATCTCTCAGCGACAGTCACACAGATACGCAGTATTTT. The encoded protein is CASSQLSLSDSHTDTQYF.

The chain recombines TRBV11-2 with TRBJ2-7, with D perhaps TRBD2 (5 bases). V shed 3 bases and J shed 5 bases, with 20 bases lying between them. Germline CDR1 SGHAT, CDR2 FQNNGV. CDR3 length: 16 residues. The CDR3 sequence: CASSFRRRTLKDEQYF. In DNA, the CDR3 is TGTGCCAGCAGCTTCCGTCGTCGGACTCTAAAGGACGAGCAGTACTTC.

Here the CDR3 reads CASSHRDPREPLHF. Here the CDR3 DNA reads TGTGCCAGTAGTCACCGGGATCCCCGGGAACCCCTCCACTTT. The V gene is TRBV19, the J gene TRBJ1-6; D gene unclear. Per the germline V gene, CDR1 is LNHDA and CDR2 is SQIVND (reference sequence). The CDR3 contains 14 residues. V gave up 5 bases and J gave up 12 bases, with 17 bases separating them.

This clone was seen only once. J is TRBJ2-3 and V is TRBV4-1, with 12 nucleotides matching TRBD2. Losses at the gene ends were 2 bases for V and 4 bases for J; bases not matched to a gene: 1. The CDR3 covers 15 residues. Looked up from germline, CDR1 is MGHRA and CDR2 is YSYEKL. This chain's CDR3 is CASSQRLAGADTQYF. CDR3 DNA: TGCGCCAGCAGCCAAAGACTAGCGGGAGCAGATACGCAGTATTTT.

V is TRBV18 and J is TRBJ1-6, with 8 bases lining up with TRBD1. Germline CDR1 reads KGHSH; CDR2 reads LQKENI. The junction had 5 bases not matched to a gene; V was cut back by 3 bases and J by 7 bases. The CDR3 spans 15 residues. The CDR3 DNA follows: TGTGCCAGCTCACCGCCCCGGACAGGGAATTCACCCCTCCACTTT. Its protein is CASSPPRTGNSPLHF.

This rearrangement joins TRBV12-3 or TRBV12-4 to TRBJ1-2; TRBD1 agrees at 8 bases. This CDR3 spans 13 amino acids. Trimming took 5 bases from V and 4 from J; bases not matched to a gene: 3. This chain's CDR3 is CASSRTGGYGYTF. The CDR3 nucleotides are TGTGCCAGCAGTCGCACAGGGGGCTATGGCTACACCTTC.

J is TRBJ1-2 and V is TRBV28; D is perhaps TRBD1 (5 bases). The CDR3 totals 12 residues. Trimming shortened V by 4 bases and J by 6 bases, and 9 bases separated the two germline ends. CDR1 is MDHEN, CDR2 SYDVKM, per germline. For the CDR3, the DNA is TGTGCCAGCAGTTCGGAGGGGAATGGCTACACCTTC. Its translation: CASSSEGNGYTF.

The table lists this clone with a few counts. The gene calls are TRBV28 and TRBJ1-2, with D perhaps TRBD1 (6 bases). This CDR3 has 14 residues. Germline lookup yields CDR1 MDHEN and CDR2 SYDVKM. The V end was cut by 6 bases, the J end by 2 bases, with 13 bases between. The chain's CDR3 is CASSPGESNYGYTF. CDR3 in DNA: TGTGCCAGCAGCCCAGGGGAGTCGAACTATGGCTACACCTTC.

The chain carries TRBV28 and TRBJ2-7, with D perhaps matching TRBD1 (6 bases). V dropped 6 bases and J dropped 1 base, with 19 bases sitting between them. There are 16 residues in the CDR3. CDR1 is MDHEN, CDR2 SYDVKM, per germline. The CDR3 loop is CASSRTVFYISYEQYF. CDR3 coding DNA: TGTGCCAGCAGCCGGACAGTTTTTTATATTTCCTACGAGCAGTACTTC.

The table lists this clone with a few counts. The chain links TRBV23-1 to TRBJ1-1; maybe TRBD1 (5 bases). TRBV23-1 is an ORF; its function is uncertain. V lost 4 bases and J lost 5, with 11 bases in between. The CDR3 length is 13 residues. The CDR3: CASSRGDWTEAFF. The DNA of the CDR3 is TGCGCCAGCAGTCGGGGGGATTGGACTGAAGCTTTCTTT.

This rearrangement joins TRBV5-4 to TRBJ2-7; a possible D gene is TRBD2 (5 bases). Germline CDR1 and CDR2: SGHNT and YYREEE (reference sequence). Trimming cost V 4 bases and J 6 bases, with 17 bases left between them. This CDR3 is 14 amino acids long. The CDR3 sequence: CASSLEDSRSEQYF. The CDR3 nucleotides read TGTGCCAGCAGCCTCGAGGACTCCCGCAGCGAGCAGTACTTC. The full variable domain, completed using reference TRBV5-4 and TRBJ2-7, is ETGVTQSPTHLIKTRGQQVTLRCSSQSGHNTVSWYQQALGQGPQFIFQYYREEENGRGNFPPRFSGLQFPNYSSELNVNALELDDSALYLCASSLEDSRSEQYFGPGTRLTVT.

In DNA form, the CDR3 reads TGTGCCAGCAGCTTGGGGGCGGGGCGAACCTACGAGCAGTACTTC. Its protein is CASSLGAGRTYEQYF. The chain combines TRBV5-6 with TRBJ2-7; tentatively, D is TRBD2 (6 bases). V dropped 0 bases and J dropped 2 bases, with 12 bases sitting between them. The CDR3 is made up of 15 amino acids. CDR1 is SGHDT and CDR2 is YYEEEE in the germline V gene. The variable domain in full, completed from reference TRBV5-6 and TRBJ2-7, reads DAGVTQSPTHLIKTRGQQVTLRCSPKSGHDTVSWYQQALGQGPQFIFQYYEEEERQRGNFPDRFSGHQFPNYSSELNVNALLLGDSALYLCASSLGAGRTYEQYFGPGTRLTVT.

The chain employs TRBV20-1 and TRBJ2-7; the match to TRBD2 covers 7 bases. V shed 0 bases, J shed 13 bases, and the junction held 6 bases outside the gene matches. The CDR3 extends over 11 amino acids. CDR1 DFQATT and CDR2 SNEGSKA come from the germline V gene (reference sequence). The DNA for the CDR3 is TGCAGTGCTAGAGACGAAGCGGGGCCTTACTTC. This codes for CSARDEAGPYF.

This chain connects TRBV18 to TRBJ1-3; tentatively, D is TRBD1 (5 bases). The CDR3 length is 17 residues. V was clipped by 2 bases and J by 3 bases, with 17 bases between them. Germline V lookup: CDR1 KGHSH, CDR2 LQKENI. CDR3 sequence reads: CASSPWETGVGGNTIYF. In DNA, the CDR3 is TGTGCCAGCTCACCATGGGAAACAGGAGTAGGTGGAAACACCATATATTTT.

The CDR3 region has the DNA TGTGCCAGCAGCTTAGATCCCGGGGGGGACACTGAAGCTTTCTTT. Encoded protein: CASSLDPGGDTEAFF. The chain is built from TRBV7-6 and TRBJ1-1, with TRBD1 as a possible D gene (5 bases). CDR1 is SGHVS, CDR2 FNYEAQ, per germline. Trimming took 1 base from V and 3 from J, leaving 12 bases between them. The CDR3 is made up of 15 amino acids.

The chain links TRBV11-2 to TRBJ1-3; no firm D call. Germline CDR1 and CDR2: SGHAT and FQNNGV. Trimming pared 5 bases from V and 0 bases from J, leaving 17 bases between. CDR3 length equals 17 residues. The CDR3 region is CASSLGHGGYSGNTIYF. CDR3 sequence (DNA): TGTGCCAGCAGCCTGGGCCACGGTGGATACTCTGGAAACACCATATATTTT.

The genes are TRBV9 and TRBJ2-1; 7 nucleotides agree with TRBD2. This CDR3 region has 17 residues. Germline CDR1 and CDR2: SGDLS and YYNGEE. Losses at the gene ends were 0 bases for V and 9 bases for J; bases not matched to a gene: 15. Here the CDR3 reads CASSVGGGAGERGEQFF. The CDR3 DNA follows: TGTGCCAGCAGCGTAGGAGGTGGGGCGGGGGAGAGGGGTGAGCAGTTCTTC.

The chain carries TRBV28 and TRBJ1-1; 7 bases map to TRBD1. CDR1 and CDR2 (germline): MDHEN, SYDVKM. The CDR3 consists of 14 residues. V shed 6 bases and J 0 bases; nucleotides not matched to a gene: 4. The chain's CDR3 is CASSPGQMNTEAFF. CDR3 sequence (DNA): TGTGCCAGCAGCCCGGGACAGATGAACACTGAAGCTTTCTTT.

This chain joins TRBV24-1 and TRBJ2-5; 7 positions match TRBD2. The trim removed 3 bases at V and 5 bases at J, leaving 11 bases unmatched. This CDR3 spans 16 amino acids. Per germline, CDR1 KGHDR and CDR2 SFDVKD. This chain's CDR3 is CATSDPGTDGGETQYF. In DNA form, the CDR3 reads TGTGCCACCAGTGATCCCGGGACGGACGGGGGGGAGACCCAGTACTTC.

The chain has TRBV7-8 and TRBJ1-2, with D perhaps TRBD1 (6 bases). Trimming left V 1 base short and J 6 bases short, with 15 bases between. Germline lookup yields CDR1 SGHVS and CDR2 FQNEAQ. There are 15 residues in the CDR3. The CDR3 spells CASSLVGQLGDGYTF. In DNA form, the CDR3 reads TGTGCCAGCAGCTTAGTCGGACAGCTTGGAGATGGCTACACCTTC.

The genes are TRBV6-1 and TRBJ1-2; unclear D gene. The CDR3 runs 13 residues. Germline V gene sequence: CDR1 MNHNS, CDR2 SASEGT. With 7 bases removed from V and 11 bases from J, the gap between germline ends came to 20 bases. The CDR3 protein is CASNVMGPGFYTF. As DNA, the CDR3 is TGTGCCAGCAATGTAATGGGTCCGGGTTTTTACACCTTC.